The rows below give T cell receptor beta chains drawn from one sample of a study of shared T cell receptors in the human thymus. TCRdb keeps only in-frame clones here, not all; method: immunoSEQ multiplex PCR. The sample yields some 400,000 clones, approximately 95% seen once. What was sequenced was thymocytes. Every receptor here comes from a human donor. Each CDR3 is given without its conserved first and last residue. Each record gives: D gene, J gene, clone size, V gene, CDR3 protein. D genes are given only for firm matches. Clone size is shown for a subset of rows, as once, few, many or a class of expanded clone.

D gene: NA
J gene: TRBJ1-2
clone size: NA
V gene: TRBV28
CDR3 protein: ASSRVQQGGVKGYT

D gene: NA
J gene: TRBJ2-1
clone size: NA
V gene: TRBV4-1
CDR3 protein: ASSSRGNNEQF

D gene: NA
J gene: TRBJ1-1
clone size: NA
V gene: TRBV5-4
CDR3 protein: ASSATRGPEAF

D gene: NA
J gene: TRBJ2-7
clone size: once
V gene: TRBV19
CDR3 protein: ASSIGQATFDSYEQY

D gene: NA
J gene: TRBJ2-6
clone size: NA
V gene: TRBV28
CDR3 protein: ASIPQWAVSYGANVLT

D gene: TRBD2
J gene: TRBJ2-7
clone size: NA
V gene: TRBV19
CDR3 protein: ASSIGTSGKGEQY

D gene: TRBD1
J gene: TRBJ1-2
clone size: NA
V gene: TRBV5-6
CDR3 protein: ASSFSPYRGVNYGYT

D gene: NA
J gene: TRBJ2-7
clone size: NA
V gene: TRBV19
CDR3 protein: ASSPVRAVPLTYEQY

D gene: NA
J gene: TRBJ1-1
clone size: once
V gene: TRBV7-8
CDR3 protein: ASSPDPSDYTEAF

D gene: NA
J gene: TRBJ1-2
clone size: NA
V gene: TRBV25-1
CDR3 protein: ASSAGQGLNYGYT

D gene: TRBD1
J gene: TRBJ2-7
clone size: NA
V gene: TRBV7-3
CDR3 protein: ASSFLVRGPSYEQY

D gene: TRBD1
J gene: TRBJ1-4
clone size: NA
V gene: TRBV4-3
CDR3 protein: ASSQARTGPTGGEKLF

D gene: TRBD2
J gene: TRBJ2-3
clone size: NA
V gene: TRBV7-9
CDR3 protein: ASSQPGLAGGPDTQY

D gene: NA
J gene: TRBJ2-7
clone size: NA
V gene: TRBV12-2
CDR3 protein: ASRNTNRGNEQY

D gene: NA
J gene: TRBJ2-1
clone size: NA
V gene: TRBV4-3
CDR3 protein: ASSQDRTPGAYNEQF

D gene: NA
J gene: TRBJ2-3
clone size: NA
V gene: TRBV28
CDR3 protein: ASSFTIADTQY

D gene: NA
J gene: TRBJ2-7
clone size: NA
V gene: TRBV20-1
CDR3 protein: SASSYEQY

D gene: TRBD2
J gene: TRBJ2-7
clone size: NA
V gene: TRBV27
CDR3 protein: ASSLSNFSGRAEVYEQY

D gene: NA
J gene: TRBJ2-7
clone size: few
V gene: TRBV21-1
CDR3 protein: ASSKGPYEQY

D gene: TRBD1
J gene: TRBJ1-5
clone size: NA
V gene: TRBV27
CDR3 protein: ASSSHYRDRQNSNQPQH

D gene: NA
J gene: TRBJ1-5
clone size: NA
V gene: TRBV10-3
CDR3 protein: AISESTQSSNQPQH

D gene: NA
J gene: TRBJ1-2
clone size: NA
V gene: TRBV2
CDR3 protein: ASSGDPGPLFGYT

D gene: NA
J gene: TRBJ1-4
clone size: NA
V gene: TRBV11-1
CDR3 protein: ASRRRESTNEKLF

D gene: TRBD2
J gene: TRBJ2-5
clone size: once
V gene: TRBV9
CDR3 protein: ASSHGGAGGRETQY

D gene: NA
J gene: TRBJ2-7
clone size: once
V gene: TRBV28
CDR3 protein: ASTVGLGFYEQY

D gene: NA
J gene: TRBJ1-1
clone size: NA
V gene: TRBV9
CDR3 protein: ASSPDSLNTEAF

D gene: NA
J gene: TRBJ2-7
clone size: NA
V gene: TRBV30
CDR3 protein: AWSPGTPYEQY

D gene: TRBD2
J gene: TRBJ2-3
clone size: NA
V gene: TRBV5-4
CDR3 protein: ASSETSGTSVSTDTQY

D gene: TRBD2
J gene: TRBJ2-3
clone size: NA
V gene: TRBV5-1
CDR3 protein: ASSLERELSDTQY

D gene: NA
J gene: TRBJ2-2
clone size: once
V gene: TRBV5-4
CDR3 protein: ASSPPTGELF

D gene: NA
J gene: TRBJ2-1
clone size: NA
V gene: TRBV28
CDR3 protein: ASSLFWGRGYNEQF

D gene: TRBD1
J gene: TRBJ2-7
clone size: NA
V gene: TRBV27
CDR3 protein: ATSKQGPTYEQY

D gene: TRBD2
J gene: TRBJ2-7
clone size: NA
V gene: TRBV18
CDR3 protein: ASSRSGSIHEQY

D gene: TRBD1
J gene: TRBJ2-2
clone size: NA
V gene: TRBV7-2
CDR3 protein: ASSLGREDRPVSGELF

D gene: NA
J gene: TRBJ1-1
clone size: NA
V gene: TRBV18
CDR3 protein: ASSPIAPPHPMCSTEAF

D gene: NA
J gene: TRBJ2-1
clone size: NA
V gene: TRBV7-8
CDR3 protein: ASSLASTLSYNEQF

D gene: NA
J gene: TRBJ2-3
clone size: NA
V gene: TRBV27
CDR3 protein: ASSLDGLDTQY

D gene: NA
J gene: TRBJ2-7
clone size: NA
V gene: TRBV25-1
CDR3 protein: ASSLNDEQY

D gene: TRBD2
J gene: TRBJ2-1
clone size: NA
V gene: TRBV10-3
CDR3 protein: AITSGSSYNEQF

D gene: TRBD1
J gene: TRBJ2-3
clone size: NA
V gene: TRBV11-2
CDR3 protein: ASSHGQGSTDTQY

D gene: NA
J gene: TRBJ2-7
clone size: NA
V gene: TRBV6-5
CDR3 protein: ASSYGASLTYEQY

D gene: NA
J gene: TRBJ2-7
clone size: once
V gene: TRBV9
CDR3 protein: ASSAFGAPVY

D gene: NA
J gene: TRBJ2-4
clone size: NA
V gene: TRBV27
CDR3 protein: ASSLWRGPKNIQY

D gene: NA
J gene: TRBJ2-3
clone size: NA
V gene: TRBV7-9
CDR3 protein: ASSLVGGGASTDTQY

D gene: TRBD1
J gene: TRBJ1-1
clone size: NA
V gene: TRBV18
CDR3 protein: ASSPIQGSSTEAF

D gene: NA
J gene: TRBJ2-1
clone size: NA
V gene: TRBV30
CDR3 protein: AWSGMVARRSSYNEQF

D gene: TRBD2
J gene: TRBJ2-1
clone size: NA
V gene: TRBV7-9
CDR3 protein: ASSFRLAGENEQF

D gene: NA
J gene: TRBJ2-1
clone size: NA
V gene: TRBV11-1
CDR3 protein: ASSLGRWDPQF